The 30 T cell receptor beta chains in this list originate from one sample, sequenced in a study of graft-versus-host responses after intestinal transplantation (dated by TCRdb to about 2021). Their antigens are not known. The time point label, as the study defines it: cells obtained before transplantation from donor or recipient. Library preparation used the immunoSEQ multiplex PCR assay. TCRdb re-hosts the immuneACCESS table, in-frame sequences only. Its copies lack some clones; in the studies checked, an unresolved V gene accounts for under half of them, and the cause for the rest is not known. Counted in this sample were about 47,000 clones; roughly 95% of them appeared once. Of the sample, 0.2% to 0.25% falls within the top ten clones. This sample comprised unstimulated CD8+ T cells sorted from spleen or lymph node cells, obtained before transplant. The source of these receptors is a human donor who was the organ donor for an intestinal transplant.

The chain combines TRBV30 with TRBJ2-2, with 11 bases aligning to TRBD1. This CDR3 spans 13 amino acids. J lost 5 bases, V lost 6 bases, and 2 bases had no gene match. Germline values: CDR1 GTSNPN, CDR2 SVGIG (reference sequence). Here the CDR3 DNA reads TGTGCCTGCGGACAGGGGGCGACCGGGGAGCTGTTTTTT. Its protein is CACGQGATGELFF.

V is TRBV5-5 and J is TRBJ2-3; TRBD2 agrees at 10 bases. The CDR3 contains 15 residues. Germline V gene data show CDR1 as SGHKS and CDR2 as YYEKEE (reference sequence). The ends lost 5 bases at V and 5 bases at J; junction bases unmatched: 8. The CDR3, as DNA: TGTGCCAGCAGTCCACCTAGCGGGGGATTAGATACGCAGTATTTT. Its protein product is CASSPPSGGLDTQYF.

This chain joins TRBV29-1 and TRBJ1-1, with 7 bases aligning to TRBD1. CDR1 SQVTM and CDR2 ANQGSEA come from the germline V gene. This CDR3 comprises 12 residues. With V trimmed by 7 bases and J by 0 bases, 2 bases remained unmatched. DNA for the CDR3: TGCAGCGGAACAGGGGTGAACACTGAAGCTTTCTTT. This codes for CSGTGVNTEAFF.

The rearrangement joins TRBV4-2 to TRBJ1-6; the D is unclear. V lost 6 bases, J lost 0 bases, and 12 bases lay in between. The CDR3 is 16 residues long. Germline CDR1 LGHNA, CDR2 YNFKEQ. The chain's CDR3 is CASSQTESSYNSPLHF. CDR3 bases: TGTGCCAGCAGTCAAACTGAAAGCTCCTATAATTCACCCCTCCACTTT.

J is TRBJ2-1 and V is TRBV28; tentatively, D is TRBD1 (5 bases). The CDR3 sequence is 16 residues long. Germline CDR1 is MDHEN and CDR2 is SYDVKM. Trimming cost V 3 bases and J 4 bases, with 16 bases left between them. The CDR3 DNA is TGTGCCAGCAGTTTTGCACAGGCTAAAGAGTACAATGAGCAGTTCTTC. Residues: CASSFAQAKEYNEQFF.

V and J are TRBV30 and TRBJ2-7, with D possibly matching TRBD1 (6 bases). The CDR3 is 15 amino acids. V was cut by 5 bases and J by 2 bases, with 19 bases left in between. CDR1 is GTSNPN, CDR2 SVGIG, per germline (reference sequence). This CDR3 is CAWALDRFRPYEQYF. CDR3 nucleotides: TGTGCCTGGGCACTGGACAGATTTAGACCCTACGAGCAGTACTTC.

The chain links TRBV6-6 to TRBJ2-2; 10 positions agree with TRBD1. The V gene's germline CDR1 is MNHNY and CDR2 SVGAGI (reference sequence). The CDR3 contains 16 residues. J lost 7 bases, V lost 5 bases, and 10 bases had no gene match. CDR3 sequence reads: CASSLRDRGGGGELFF. The CDR3 bases are TGTGCCAGCAGTCTCCGGGACAGGGGAGGGGGCGGGGAGCTGTTTTTT.

This chain joins TRBV5-6 and TRBJ1-2; the D is unclear. CDR1 and CDR2 from the germline V gene are SGHDT and YYEEEE. This CDR3 comprises 19 residues. Trimming took 2 bases from V and 3 from J, leaving 26 bases between them. The CDR3 coding sequence is TGTGCCAGCAGCTTTGAACACGCGACGGAGGAGGGATTCTACTATGGCTACACCTTC. The encoded protein is CASSFEHATEEGFYYGYTF.

This chain joins TRBV28 and TRBJ2-7; the D is unclear. CDR1 and CDR2 from the germline V gene are MDHEN and SYDVKM. The CDR3 is 13 amino acids. Trimming removed 8 bases from V and 2 bases from J, with 13 bases in between. In DNA, the CDR3 is TGTGCCAGCTTGATGGACGGAACCTACGAGCAGTACTTC. Translating it yields CASLMDGTYEQYF.

The rearrangement joins TRBV4-3 to TRBJ1-1, with 9 bases matching TRBD1. This CDR3 comprises 18 residues. The V and J ends lost 0 bases and 1 base, in that order; junction bases with no gene match: 9. Germline loops: CDR1 LGHNA, CDR2 YSLEER. CDR3 sequence reads: CASSQDSRGQGPNTEAFF. CDR3 nucleotide sequence: TGCGCCAGCAGCCAAGATAGTCGCGGACAGGGGCCGAACACTGAAGCTTTCTTT.

The V and J genes are TRBV29-1 and TRBJ2-7; 10 bases map to TRBD1. In germline, CDR1 is SQVTM, CDR2 ANQGSEA. The CDR3 contains 14 residues. V shed 4 bases, J shed 5 bases, and the junction held 8 bases outside the gene matches. The CDR3 loop reads CSVVPGTGDDEQYF. CDR3 DNA sequence: TGCAGCGTTGTACCCGGGACAGGGGATGACGAGCAGTACTTC.

The genes are TRBV7-2 and TRBJ2-3, with 15 bases identical to TRBD2. Germline CDR1 SGHTA, CDR2 FQGNSA. The V segment lost 5 bases and the J segment 4 bases; nucleotides outside the gene matches: 7. This CDR3 comprises 17 residues. CDR3: CASSRTSGGAVADTQYF. DNA for the CDR3: TGTGCCAGCAGCCGGACTAGCGGGGGGGCCGTCGCAGATACGCAGTATTTT.

The chain joins TRBV9 to TRBJ2-2; 7 bases map to TRBD1. CDR3 length equals 17 residues. V shed 4 bases and J 6 bases; nucleotides not matched to a gene: 15. CDR1 and CDR2 (germline): SGDLS, YYNGEE. CDR3 residues: CASSLGGRQGPSGELFF. The CDR3, as DNA: TGTGCCAGCAGCTTAGGGGGCAGACAGGGTCCGTCCGGGGAGCTGTTTTTT.

V gene TRBV7-9 combines with J gene TRBJ1-1, with D tentatively TRBD1 (5 bases). Deletions cut 5 bases from V and 1 base from J, with 11 bases between. Germline CDR1 reads SEHNR; CDR2 reads FQNEAQ (reference sequence). The CDR3 has 14 amino acids. The CDR3 DNA follows: TGTGCCAGCAGCGGGCAGGACACGAACACTGAAGCTTTCTTT. Translated: CASSGQDTNTEAFF.

This chain connects TRBV7-2 to TRBJ2-5; D gene uncertain. The DNA matches TRBJ2-7 better at its end, which makes the J call doubtful. CDR1 and CDR2 (germline): SGHTA, FQGNSA. The CDR3 extends over 13 amino acids. In DNA, the CDR3 is TGTGCCAGCAGCTTGGGGTCCAGCTCCGAGCAGTACTTC. This gives the protein CASSLGSSSEQYF.

The chain recombines TRBV4-3 with TRBJ1-2, with 7 bases aligning to TRBD1. The V gene end was trimmed by 1 base and the J gene end by 4 bases; junction bases not matched to a gene: 12. The CDR3 runs to 17 residues. Per germline, CDR1 LGHNA and CDR2 YSLEER. CDR3 in DNA: TGCGCCAGCAGCCAAGTGGCAGGGGGAGGTGAGGGCTATGGCTACACCTTC. Translated, it gives CASSQVAGGGEGYGYTF.

The chain carries TRBV11-2 and TRBJ2-2; D is perhaps TRBD1 or TRBD2 (5 bases each). From germline, CDR1 is SGHAT and CDR2 FQNNGV. Trimming removed 5 bases at V and 2 bases at J, with 15 bases between. This CDR3 is built from 16 residues. CDR3 sequence reads: CASSAAPGRNTGELFF. The CDR3 nucleotides are TGTGCCAGCAGCGCCGCTCCGGGACGCAACACCGGGGAGCTGTTTTTT.

The rearrangement joins TRBV7-8 to TRBJ2-5; a weak D match, TRBD2 (7 bases). The V gene's germline CDR1 is SGHVS and CDR2 FQNEAQ. The CDR3 covers 18 residues. V shed 1 base and J shed 4 bases, with 22 bases lying between them. This chain's CDR3 is CASSLVMWGGESPETQYF. CDR3 DNA: TGTGCCAGCAGCTTAGTTATGTGGGGGGGCGAATCTCCAGAGACCCAGTACTTC.

J is TRBJ2-3 and V is TRBV9; D ambiguous. The length of the CDR3 is 13 residues. Germline V gene sequence: CDR1 SGDLS, CDR2 YYNGEE. The germline V and J ends were trimmed by 0 bases and 1 base, with 3 bases remaining between them. Here the CDR3 DNA reads TGTGCCAGCAGCGTAGGGCGCACAGATACGCAGTATTTT. Its translation is CASSVGRTDTQYF.

The rearrangement links TRBV9 to TRBJ2-1; D uncertain. Trimming removed 0 bases at V and 4 bases at J, with 2 bases between. The CDR3 sequence is 12 residues long. The germline gives CDR1 SGDLS, CDR2 YYNGEE. CDR3: CASSVGYNEQFF. DNA of the CDR3: TGTGCCAGCAGCGTAGGATACAATGAGCAGTTCTTC.

The gene calls are TRBV27 and TRBJ1-2; D is perhaps TRBD1 (5 bases). CDR1 and CDR2 from the germline V gene are MNHEY and SMNVEV (reference sequence). The CDR3 runs 15 residues. V dropped 3 bases and J dropped 3 bases, with 14 bases sitting between them. The CDR3 nucleotides read TGTGCCAGCAGTTTTAGTGCCGGGGCCCACTATGGCTACACCTTC. Amino acids: CASSFSAGAHYGYTF.

The chain carries TRBV9 and TRBJ1-2, with 7 nucleotides matching TRBD1. Per germline, CDR1 SGDLS and CDR2 YYNGEE. V trimming: 3 bases; J trimming: 0 bases; junction bases outside the gene matches: 2. This CDR3 has 14 residues. The CDR3 DNA is TGTGCCAGCAGCGGACAGGGATCTAACTATGGCTACACCTTC. This encodes CASSGQGSNYGYTF.

The rearrangement uses TRBV27 and TRBJ2-1; D gene unclear. V shed 7 bases and J shed 1 base, with 11 bases lying between them. The CDR3 consists of 14 residues. CDR1 MNHEY and CDR2 SMNVEV come from the germline V gene (reference sequence). Written as DNA, the CDR3 is TGTGCCAGCACCGACGGATCTTCCTACAATGAGCAGTTCTTC. This codes for CASTDGSSYNEQFF.

With respect to this clone: At the DNA level, this CDR3 is encoded by other sequences in the same sample as well. The CDR3 loop is CASSPAGGSYEQYF. CDR3 DNA: TGTGCCAGCAGCCCAGCAGGGGGTTCCTACGAGCAGTACTTC. The chain is built from TRBV9 and TRBJ2-7; 7 nucleotides agree with TRBD1. The trim removed 4 bases at V and 1 base at J, leaving 5 bases unmatched. The V gene's germline CDR1 is SGDLS and CDR2 YYNGEE. This CDR3 region has 14 residues.

The V call is TRBV19, the J call TRBJ1-1, with TRBD1 matching 7 bases. Trimming removed 3 bases from V and 6 bases from J; junction bases left unmatched: 4. CDR3 length: 13 residues. Germline V gene sequence: CDR1 LNHDA, CDR2 SQIVND (reference sequence). Here the CDR3 reads CASSIGTGAEAFF. CDR3 in DNA: TGTGCCAGTAGTATTGGCACAGGGGCTGAAGCTTTCTTT.

The V gene is TRBV4-3, the J gene TRBJ2-7; the match to TRBD1 covers 8 bases. Trimming cost V 0 bases and J 3 bases; bases outside gene matches: 4. Germline-derived CDR1 and CDR2 are LGHNA and YSLEER. The CDR3 is 15 residues long. CDR3: CASSQDAGGIYEQYF. In DNA, the CDR3 is TGCGCCAGCAGCCAAGATGCAGGGGGCATCTACGAGCAGTACTTC.

The chain combines TRBV7-9 with TRBJ2-2; the match to TRBD1 covers 8 bases. Germline CDR1 and CDR2: SEHNR and FQNEAQ (reference sequence). The CDR3 has 16 amino acids. V trimming: 5 bases; J trimming: 2 bases; junction bases outside the gene matches: 7. The CDR3 sequence: CASSPGQGENTGELFF. The CDR3 bases are TGTGCCAGCAGCCCCGGACAGGGTGAAAACACCGGGGAGCTGTTTTTT.

The V gene is TRBV5-1, the J gene TRBJ2-5; 9 bases match TRBD1. CDR3 size: 15 residues. V dropped 4 bases and J dropped 5; count of bases not matched to a gene: 9. CDR1 and CDR2 from the germline V gene are SGHRS and YFSETQ. The CDR3 is CASSRGQGERETQYF. Written as DNA, the CDR3 is TGCGCCAGCAGCCGGGGACAGGGTGAACGCGAGACCCAGTACTTC.

The chain employs TRBV9 and TRBJ1-2; possible D gene TRBD1, 6 bases. Germline V gene lookup returns CDR1 SGDLS and CDR2 YYNGEE. Between the trimmed V and J ends, which lost 0 bases and 7 bases, there was a span of 16 bases. The CDR3 spans 15 residues. This CDR3 is CASSVGTGPTSGYTF. CDR3 sequence (DNA): TGTGCCAGCAGCGTAGGAACAGGGCCTACCTCTGGCTACACCTTC.

V gene TRBV1 combines with J gene TRBJ1-5. TRBV1 is reported as a pseudogene. This CDR3 is built from 21 residues. CDR3 sequence (DNA): TGCACCAGCAGCTGGGACCCTCTTCGTTTCCCGCCCGCCACCAATAATCAGCCCCAGCATTTT. It is translated as CTSSWDPLRFPPATNNQPQHF.